The 18 T cell receptor beta chains below all came from one sample that was sequenced in a study of cytomegalovirus exposure and HLA in healthy donors. Vbeta (60) and Jbeta (13) primers were used in the PCR. Sequenced by immunoSEQ multiplex PCR; TCRdb stores in-frame clones only, minus some. The sample carries 90,000 to 140,000 clones, approximately 80% recorded once. Sequenced material: PBMCs. These receptors were obtained from a male donor in good health and CMV-seronegative.

The CDR3 coding sequence is TGTGCCAGCAGGGGAGGGACAGGGAAGGACACTGAAGCTTTCTTT. Its protein product is CASRGGTGKDTEAFF. This sequence joins TRBV6-6 and TRBJ1-1, with 9 bases fitting TRBD1. Germline values: CDR1 MNHNY, CDR2 SVGAGI (reference sequence). The CDR3 has 15 residues. Germline trimming cut 6 bases from V and 3 bases from J; bases unmatched to any gene: 8.

The chain joins TRBV19 to TRBJ2-7, with 9 bases identical to TRBD1. The V segment lost 1 base and the J segment 1 base; nucleotides outside the gene matches: 2. This CDR3 spans 15 amino acids. The V gene's germline CDR1 is LNHDA and CDR2 SQIVND (reference sequence). The CDR3 region has the DNA TGTGCCAGTAGTATAGCCGGGACAGGGTCCTACGAGCAGTACTTC. Protein product: CASSIAGTGSYEQYF.

The chain uses TRBV4-2 and TRBJ2-5; TRBD2 aligns across 10 bases. This CDR3 is 17 amino acids long. The J segment lost 4 bases and the V segment lost 0 bases, leaving 8 bases of the junction unmatched. The germline V gene encodes CDR1 LGHNA and CDR2 YNFKEQ. The CDR3: CASSQEGAGGPGETQYF. CDR3 coding DNA: TGTGCCAGCAGCCAAGAGGGAGCGGGAGGGCCGGGAGAGACCCAGTACTTC.

The chain employs TRBV12-5 and TRBJ1-1; perhaps TRBD1 as D (5 bases). V dropped 2 bases and J dropped 3 bases, with 10 bases sitting between them. The CDR3 sequence is 14 residues long. CDR1 LGHNT and CDR2 FRNRAP come from the germline V gene. The CDR3 nucleotides are TGTGCTAGTGGTTTGAACGGGGGGGACACTGAAGCTTTCTTT. It yields the protein CASGLNGGDTEAFF.

A remark on this clone: One end of the junction fails to match germline, which may point to a read error. V usage is TRBV7-7 and J usage is TRBJ2-1; 9 nucleotides match TRBD2. From germline, CDR1 is SSHAT and CDR2 FNYEAQ (reference sequence). The CDR3 sequence is 16 residues long. CDR3 region: CASSPDVGAGGNEQFF. CDR3 nucleotides: TGTGCTAGCAGCCCCGACGTGGGAGCGGGGGGAAATGAGCAGTTCTTC.

Only a few counts were recorded for this clone. The chain is built from TRBV25-1 and TRBJ2-3; tentative D call: TRBD2 (6 bases). Germline V gene data show CDR1 as MGHDK and CDR2 as SYGVNS. CDR3 length: 15 residues. V was shortened by 4 bases and J by 2 bases, with 13 bases between the two germline ends. CDR3 loop: CASSVAGTFTDTQYF. The CDR3 DNA sequence: TGTGCCAGCAGTGTAGCAGGGACTTTCACAGATACGCAGTATTTT.

A note on this clone: Mismatch with germline at one junction end may stem from a read error. The gene calls are TRBV7-7 and TRBJ2-4; TRBD2 matches at 7 bases. The CDR3 consists of 13 residues. Germline V gene sequence: CDR1 SSHAT, CDR2 FNYEAQ (reference sequence). CDR3 coding DNA: TGTGCTAGCAGCTTAGGAGAGCGGGGCATTCAGTACTTC. This gives the protein CASSLGERGIQYF.

Of note for this clone: At one end, the junction sequence differs from germline, possibly due to a read error. The rearrangement uses TRBV19 and TRBJ2-7; TRBD2 matches at 10 bases. Germline loops: CDR1 LNHDA, CDR2 SQIVND (reference sequence). There are 14 residues in the CDR3. CDR3 loop: CASRIAGGSYEQYF. In DNA, the CDR3 is TGTGCCAGTAGGATAGCGGGAGGTTCCTACGAGCAGTACTTC.

About this clone itself: Its ends do not fully match the called genes, so a read error is possible. The chain uses TRBV7-9 and TRBJ2-7; perhaps TRBD1 as D (5 bases). The CDR3 covers 13 residues. CDR1 is SEHNR and CDR2 is FQNEAQ in the germline V gene (reference sequence). The CDR3 DNA sequence: TGTTCCAGCAGCTTAGACAGAGCCTACGAGCAGTACTTC. Residues: CSSSLDRAYEQYF.

V is TRBV27 and J is TRBJ1-2; the D gene is possibly TRBD1 (6 bases). The CDR3 is 14 residues long. The germline V gene encodes CDR1 MNHEY and CDR2 SMNVEV (reference sequence). Trimming removed 1 base from V and 7 bases from J, with 13 bases in between. For the CDR3, the DNA is TGTGCCAGCAGTTTATATCAGGACAGAGGTGGCTACACCTTC. It specifies CASSLYQDRGGYTF.

This clone was counted a single time. This chain uses TRBV6-5 with TRBJ2-5; a weak D match, TRBD2 (6 bases). The V and J ends lost 8 bases and 5 bases respectively, with 18 bases between them. The CDR3 runs to 14 residues. The germline gives CDR1 MNHEY, CDR2 SVGAGI. The CDR3 protein is CASSGTGGMETQYF. CDR3 coding DNA: TGTGCCAGCTCCGGGACGGGCGGGATGGAGACCCAGTACTTC.

The chain couples TRBV7-2 to TRBJ1-6, with 11 bases aligning to TRBD1. V shed 3 bases and J 7 bases; nucleotides not matched to a gene: 2. The CDR3 consists of 15 residues. Germline V CDR1 and CDR2: SGHTA, FQGNSA. The CDR3 nucleotides are TGTGCCAGCAGCTTCGGGACAGGGGGAAATTCACCCCTCCACTTT. This codes for CASSFGTGGNSPLHF.

The chain employs TRBV11-3 and TRBJ2-1, with D perhaps TRBD2 (6 bases). The germline V and J ends were trimmed by 1 base and 2 bases, with 12 bases remaining between them. This CDR3 comprises 16 residues. CDR1 and CDR2 from the germline V gene are SGHNT and YENEEA. The CDR3 is CASSLVGTSPYNEQFF. The CDR3 bases are TGTGCCAGCAGCTTAGTCGGGACTTCCCCCTACAATGAGCAGTTCTTC.

This chain uses TRBV6-6 with TRBJ2-2, with unresolved D. V was trimmed by 10 bases and J by 0 bases, leaving 15 bases between them. This CDR3 is built from 15 residues. CDR1 MNHNY and CDR2 SVGAGI come from the germline V gene (reference sequence). CDR3 amino acids: CATYDRRANTGELFF. The CDR3 region has the DNA TGTGCCACCTACGATCGACGGGCGAACACCGGGGAGCTGTTTTTT.

This rearrangement joins TRBV29-1 to TRBJ2-3; D may be TRBD2 (6 bases). Trimming took off 1 base at V and 1 base at J, with 6 bases between the two ends. CDR1 and CDR2 from the germline V gene are SQVTM and ANQGSEA. The CDR3 covers 13 residues. In DNA, the CDR3 is TGCAGCGTTGAAGCTAGCGGCACAGATACGCAGTATTTT. Translation: CSVEASGTDTQYF.

This chain joins TRBV29-1 and TRBJ1-1; D is uncertain. Trimming cost V 7 bases and J 0 bases, with 9 bases left between them. This CDR3 has 12 residues. Germline CDR1 is SQVTM and CDR2 is ANQGSEA. This CDR3 reads CSGHPMNTEAFF. CDR3 nucleotide sequence: TGCAGCGGGCATCCGATGAACACTGAAGCTTTCTTT.

This CDR3 reads CASSRGGVLQPQHF. The CDR3 DNA is TGTGCCAGCAGCAGAGGCGGGGTTTTACAGCCCCAGCATTTT. V usage is TRBV28 and J usage is TRBJ1-5; D gene ambiguous. The CDR3 is 14 residues long. The germline gives CDR1 MDHEN, CDR2 SYDVKM. Trimming removed 6 bases from V and 7 bases from J, with 16 bases in between.

This chain links TRBV7-9 with TRBJ2-7, with TRBD2 matching 8 bases. Germline V gene data show CDR1 as SEHNR and CDR2 as FQNEAQ (reference sequence). The CDR3 contains 15 residues. J gave up 3 bases and V 5 bases, and 9 bases lay outside the gene matches. The CDR3, as DNA: TGTGCCAGCAGCCCCAGAACTAGCGGACTCTACGAGCAGTACTTC. Encoded protein: CASSPRTSGLYEQYF.